These 23 T cell receptor beta chains share one sample of origin, sequenced in a study of high-grade serous ovarian cancer treatment subgroups. Tumor samples were obtained before definitive surgery or chemotherapy. Using immunoSEQ multiplex PCR, the repertoire was profiled, and TCRdb retains in-frame clones only, with some absent. The sample holds 3,000 to 4,000 clones, roughly 77% seen once. Sequencing was performed on tumor tissue. The receptors were gathered from a human donor with high-grade serous ovarian cancer.

The chain has TRBV6-1 and TRBJ1-5; D possibly corresponds to TRBD1 (5 bases). Germline loops: CDR1 MNHNS, CDR2 SASEGT. V was trimmed by 10 bases and J by 2 bases, leaving 9 bases between them. This CDR3 comprises 12 residues. CDR3 region: CATGPGNQPQHF. CDR3 nucleotides: TGTGCCACGGGGCCGGGCAATCAGCCCCAGCATTTT.

The J gene is TRBJ1-2, the V gene TRBV12-5; tentatively, D is TRBD1 (6 bases). The CDR3 contains 16 residues. Germline CDR1 and CDR2: LGHNT and FRNRAP. V was trimmed by 0 bases and J by 4 bases, leaving 15 bases between them. The CDR3 here is CASGLVLGRGCYGYTF. For the CDR3, the DNA is TGTGCTAGTGGTTTGGTACTGGGCAGGGGATGCTATGGCTACACCTTC. The full variable domain, in which reference TRBV12-5 and TRBJ1-2 provide the parts outside the CDR3, is DARVTQTPRHKVTEMGQEVTMRCQPILGHNTVFWYRQTMMQGLELLAYFRNRAPLDDSGMPKDRFSAEMPDATLATLKIQPSEPRDSAVYFCASGLVLGRGCYGYTFGSGTRLTVV.

In nucleotides, the CDR3 is TGTGCCAGCAGTACTGGGACTAGCGGAAACAATGAGCAGTTCTTC. Its translation: CASSTGTSGNNEQFF. The V and J genes are TRBV6-5 and TRBJ2-1, with TRBD2 identical over 11 bases. The length of the CDR3 is 15 residues. Germline loops: CDR1 MNHEY, CDR2 SVGAGI. After removal of 5 bases from V and 5 bases from J, the junction contained 5 bases not matched to a gene.

The chain carries TRBV4-2 and TRBJ1-4; 9 bases line up with TRBD1. J lost 7 bases, V lost 4 bases, and 7 bases had no gene match. This CDR3 has 15 residues. Germline V gene sequence: CDR1 LGHNA, CDR2 YNFKEQ. The CDR3 protein is CASSPGQGIGEKLFF. As DNA, the CDR3 is TGTGCCAGCAGCCCTGGACAGGGGATAGGTGAAAAACTGTTTTTT.

The chain combines TRBV7-2 with TRBJ2-7; D not resolved. V was pared by 5 bases and J by 0 bases, with 14 bases between. The CDR3 spans 15 residues. Germline V gene sequence: CDR1 SGHTA, CDR2 FQGNSA. In DNA, the CDR3 is TGTGCCAGCAGCCCCCTCATCCTAACCTCCTACGAGCAGTACTTC. It encodes CASSPLILTSYEQYF.

This clone was seen a few times. V and J are TRBV2 and TRBJ1-3, with D maybe TRBD1 (6 bases). Trimming pared 8 bases from V and 4 bases from J, leaving 18 bases between. The CDR3 is 15 residues long. Looked up from germline, CDR1 is SNHLY and CDR2 is FYNNEI. The CDR3 region has the DNA TGTGCCAGCCGGTTAATGGGGGGCTCGGGAAACACCATATATTTT. Encoded protein: CASRLMGGSGNTIYF.

The rearrangement joins TRBV11-2 to TRBJ2-7; D gene ambiguous. The CDR3 extends over 15 amino acids. Germline V lookup: CDR1 SGHAT, CDR2 FQNNGV. V was pared by 2 bases and J by 4 bases, with 15 bases between. CDR3 nucleotides: TGTGCCAGCAGCTTAATTAACGTGGGTCATTACGAGCAGTACTTC. Protein product: CASSLINVGHYEQYF.

The V gene is TRBV7-3, the J gene TRBJ2-3, with 7 bases that match TRBD1. The junction had 6 bases not matched to a gene; V was cut back by 5 bases and J by 1 base. Germline V gene sequence: CDR1 SGHTA, CDR2 FQGTGA. This CDR3 contains 15 residues. CDR3 sequence (DNA): TGTGCCAGCAGCACTAGACAGGGTGGCACAGATACGCAGTATTTT. It encodes CASSTRQGGTDTQYF.

A few counts support this clone. This chain uses TRBV7-3 with TRBJ1-6; 8 nucleotides align to TRBD1. Losses at the gene ends were 8 bases for V and 7 bases for J; bases not matched to a gene: 4. The CDR3 totals 13 residues. Germline lookup yields CDR1 SGHTA and CDR2 FQGTGA. The chain's CDR3 is CASGQGQNSPLHF. Written as DNA, the CDR3 is TGTGCCAGCGGACAGGGACAAAATTCACCCCTCCACTTT.

The V and J genes are TRBV2 and TRBJ2-3; D unclear. This CDR3 comprises 14 residues. Trimming took off 6 bases at V and 1 base at J, with 11 bases between the two ends. Per the germline V gene, CDR1 is SNHLY and CDR2 is FYNNEI. CDR3 sequence: CASSPEARTDTQYF. CDR3 coding DNA: TGTGCCAGCAGCCCCGAAGCACGCACAGATACGCAGTATTTT.

The chain recombines TRBV7-9 with TRBJ1-1, with a possible D match to TRBD1 (5 bases). V lost 3 bases and J lost 1, with 18 bases in between. The CDR3 contains 17 residues. Germline assignment: CDR1 SEHNR and CDR2 FQNEAQ (reference sequence). The CDR3 sequence: CASSFDSYQPRNTEAFF. CDR3 sequence (DNA): TGTGCCAGCAGCTTCGACAGTTATCAACCTCGGAACACTGAAGCTTTCTTT.

This clone was seen a few times. This chain's CDR3 is CASSFVSSYEQYF. The CDR3 DNA is TGTGCCAGCAGTTTTGTCAGCTCCTACGAGCAGTACTTC. The V gene is TRBV27, the J gene TRBJ2-7; no clear D gene. V was trimmed by 3 bases and J by 0 bases, leaving 6 bases between them. Looked up from germline, CDR1 is MNHEY and CDR2 is SMNVEV (reference sequence). The CDR3 has 13 residues.

This clone showed up just once. The same CDR3 also results from other DNA sequences found in this sample. The V and J genes are TRBV11-2 and TRBJ2-3, with D unclear. The CDR3 has 12 amino acids. The germline V and J ends were trimmed by 1 base and 3 bases, with 2 bases remaining between them. The germline V gene has CDR1 SGHAT and CDR2 FQNNGV. CDR3 nucleotide sequence: TGTGCCAGCAGCTTAGGTACAGATACGCAGTATTTT. Protein sequence: CASSLGTDTQYF.

This chain connects TRBV7-8 to TRBJ1-2; weak D call: TRBD1 (6 bases). CDR3 size: 14 residues. V was trimmed by 5 bases and J by 6 bases, leaving 16 bases between them. From germline, CDR1 is SGHVS and CDR2 FQNEAQ. The CDR3 here is CASSRDPGENGYTF. The CDR3 bases are TGTGCCAGCAGCCGAGACCCAGGGGAAAATGGCTACACCTTC.

This clone was seen a handful of times. The chain has TRBV6-1 and TRBJ2-7; D is uncertain. Between the trimmed V and J ends, which lost 5 bases and 1 base, there was a span of 6 bases. The germline gives CDR1 MNHNS, CDR2 SASEGT. The CDR3 consists of 12 residues. The CDR3 spells CASSHNSYEQYF. CDR3 coding DNA: TGTGCCAGCAGTCATAATTCCTACGAGCAGTACTTC.

The chain uses TRBV4-2 and TRBJ2-3; tentatively, D is TRBD2 (5 bases). Trimming cost V 4 bases and J 0 bases, with 14 bases left between them. The CDR3 runs 16 residues. Germline lookup yields CDR1 LGHNA and CDR2 YNFKEQ. In nucleotides, the CDR3 is TGTGCCAGCAGCCTCCAAACGGAGGTTAGCACAGATACGCAGTATTTT. Translating gives CASSLQTEVSTDTQYF.

V is TRBV5-8 and J is TRBJ1-1; TRBD1 agrees at 7 bases. The V gene end was trimmed by 2 bases and the J gene end by 0 bases; junction bases not matched to a gene: 10. Germline V gives CDR1 SGHTS, CDR2 YDEGEE. The CDR3 has 17 amino acids. The CDR3 protein is CASSFGQGEVVNTEAFF. The CDR3 coding sequence is TGTGCCAGCAGCTTCGGGCAGGGGGAGGTGGTGAACACTGAAGCTTTCTTT.

A single count supports this clone. The gene calls are TRBV11-2 and TRBJ2-7, with 8 nucleotides matching TRBD2. J was trimmed by 2 bases and V by 5 bases; bases with no gene match: 11. This CDR3 spans 16 amino acids. CDR1 SGHAT and CDR2 FQNNGV come from the germline V gene. The CDR3 DNA reads TGTGCCAGCAGCGGAACGGGGGGGCCACCCGCCTACGAGCAGTACTTC. It codes for CASSGTGGPPAYEQYF. Full variable domain (rest looked up from reference TRBV11-2 and TRBJ2-7): EAGVAQSPRYKIIEKRQSVAFWCNPISGHATLYWYQQILGQGPKLLIQFQNNGVVDDSQLPKDRFSAERLKGVDSTLKIQPAKLEDSAVYLCASSGTGGPPAYEQYFGPGTRLTVT.

The chain has TRBV11-1 and TRBJ1-1, with unresolved D. CDR1 SGHAT and CDR2 FQDESV come from the germline V gene (reference sequence). There are 14 residues in the CDR3. V lost 7 bases to trimming and J lost 6 bases, with 18 bases between them. Written as DNA, the CDR3 is TGTGCCAGCAAGATTCAGGAGAGTCTCGCTGAAGCTTTCTTT. Amino acids: CASKIQESLAEAFF.

The chain is built from TRBV30 and TRBJ1-4; TRBD1 agrees at 9 bases. This CDR3 is 15 amino acids long. Germline V lookup: CDR1 GTSNPN, CDR2 SVGIG (reference sequence). Losses at the gene ends were 2 bases for V and 5 bases for J; bases not matched to a gene: 6. This CDR3 reads CAWSMAGTGNEKLFF. The CDR3 DNA is TGTGCCTGGAGTATGGCCGGGACAGGGAATGAAAAACTGTTTTTT.

In its sample, this clone was seen a few times. The chain links TRBV4-2 to TRBJ1-2; D ambiguous. V lost 3 bases and J lost 5, with 19 bases in between. The CDR3 consists of 16 residues. CDR1 is LGHNA, CDR2 YNFKEQ, per germline. The CDR3 nucleotides read TGTGCCAGCAGCCACACTCCCGGGGAGGGAAAATATGGCTACACCTTC. This sequence encodes CASSHTPGEGKYGYTF.

The sample holds a few counts of this clone. The chain joins TRBV27 to TRBJ1-4; no clear D. Germline values: CDR1 MNHEY, CDR2 SMNVEV (reference sequence). V lost 0 bases and J 4 bases, leaving 9 bases between the germline ends. There are 15 residues in the CDR3. The CDR3 spells CASSLSARYNEKLFF. The CDR3, as DNA: TGTGCCAGCAGTTTATCGGCCAGGTATAATGAAAAACTGTTTTTT.

The V and J genes are TRBV5-8 and TRBJ2-5; the D gene is possibly TRBD2 (7 bases). The germline gives CDR1 SGHTS, CDR2 YDEGEE. This CDR3 region has 14 residues. Trimming took off 0 bases at V and 12 bases at J, with 18 bases between the two ends. In DNA, the CDR3 is TGTGCCAGCAGCTTGGTTCGGGGGGCGGTGTGGAAGTACTTC. This codes for CASSLVRGAVWKYF.